This passage covers 21 T cell receptor beta chains from one sample sequenced in a study of blood T cell repertoires in COVID-19. Assay used: immunoSEQ multiplex PCR; TCRdb lists only in-frame clones, some missing. The repertoire holds about 160,000 clones, with about 83% as singletons. Source material: peripheral blood. These receptors were obtained from a man aged 65 to 85 who had recovered from COVID-19.

The rearrangement joins TRBV7-9 to TRBJ2-7, with a weak D call TRBD1 (6 bases). Germline V lookup: CDR1 SEHNR, CDR2 FQNEAQ (reference sequence). Deletions cut 5 bases from V and 1 base from J, with 9 bases between. The CDR3 contains 13 residues. The CDR3 DNA is TGTGCCAGCAGCCGGGACACTTCCTACGAGCAGTACTTC. Its protein product is CASSRDTSYEQYF.

The genes are TRBV5-1 and TRBJ2-1; 13 nucleotides match TRBD2. The CDR3 has 18 amino acids. V lost 4 bases, J lost 2 bases, and 9 bases stayed unmatched. Germline V gene lookup returns CDR1 SGHRS and CDR2 YFSETQ. The DNA for the CDR3 is TGCGCCAGCAGCCCTGGACTAGCGGGAGCCCGAACCTACAATGAGCAGTTCTTC. Its translation is CASSPGLAGARTYNEQFF. Full variable domain (missing parts from reference TRBV5-1 and TRBJ2-1): KAGVTQTPRYLIKTRGQQVTLSCSPISGHRSVSWYQQTPGQGLQFLFEYFSETQRNKGNFPGRFSGRQFSNSRSEMNVSTLELGDSALYLCASSPGLAGARTYNEQFFGPGTRLTVL.

Notes on this clone: The sample carries other DNA sequences with the same CDR3. The rearrangement links TRBV6-2 or TRBV6-3 to TRBJ1-1, with unresolved D. Trimming took off 0 bases at V and 2 bases at J, with 7 bases between the two ends. The V gene's germline CDR1 is MNHEY and CDR2 SVGEGT. The CDR3 extends over 14 amino acids. This CDR3 reads CASSYSGRNTEAFF. In DNA, the CDR3 is TGTGCCAGCAGTTACTCGGGGAGAAACACTGAAGCTTTCTTT.

The chain uses TRBV21-1 and TRBJ1-1; the tabulated D call, TRBD1, remains unverified against the DNA. TRBV21-1 is a listed pseudogene. This CDR3 contains 12 residues. CDR3 in amino acids: CASSKTGLEAFF. CDR3 coding DNA: TGTGCCAGCAGCAAGACAGGGCTCGAGGCTTTCTTT.

The chain employs TRBV28 and TRBJ2-7; no definite D call. Germline CDR1 and CDR2: MDHEN and SYDVKM. The CDR3 runs to 12 residues. Trimming stripped 5 bases from V and 4 bases from J, with 9 bases between. DNA for the CDR3: TGTGCCAGCAGTATCCCCGGGTACGAGCAGTACTTC. Translating it yields CASSIPGYEQYF.

This chain links TRBV5-4 with TRBJ2-7; 11 bases line up with TRBD2. This CDR3 is 17 amino acids long. The J segment lost 1 base and the V segment lost 0 bases, leaving 6 bases of the junction unmatched. CDR1 and CDR2 (germline): SGHNT, YYREEE (reference sequence). DNA of the CDR3: TGTGCCAGCAGCTTGGACCTAGCGGGAGGCCAGTCCTACGAGCAGTACTTC. This gives the protein CASSLDLAGGQSYEQYF.

There are a few counts of this clone. The chain has TRBV11-2 and TRBJ2-7; perhaps TRBD1 as D (6 bases). Germline CDR1 SGHAT, CDR2 FQNNGV. This CDR3 has 14 amino acids. V was cut by 1 base and J by 3 bases, with 10 bases left in between. The CDR3 is CASSLGPGVYEQYF. The CDR3 DNA is TGTGCCAGCAGCTTAGGTCCAGGGGTCTACGAGCAGTACTTC.

The rearrangement joins TRBV5-1 to TRBJ2-1; 10 nucleotides align to TRBD2. V shed 4 bases and J 5 bases; nucleotides not matched to a gene: 6. The length of the CDR3 is 15 residues. CDR1 is SGHRS, CDR2 YFSETQ, per germline. CDR3 residues: CASSPGLASNNEQFF. As DNA, the CDR3 is TGCGCCAGCAGCCCGGGACTAGCGTCCAACAATGAGCAGTTCTTC.

J is TRBJ1-1 and V is TRBV20-1; D uncertain. In germline, CDR1 is DFQATT, CDR2 SNEGSKA (reference sequence). V was cut by 5 bases and J by 2 bases, with 6 bases left in between. The CDR3 has 11 residues. CDR3 nucleotides: TGCAGTGCTTCGTCTAACACTGAAGCTTTCTTT. The encoded protein is CSASSNTEAFF.

J is TRBJ1-3 and V is TRBV11-2; no firm D call. There are 16 residues in the CDR3. CDR1 and CDR2 (germline): SGHAT, FQNNGV. Trimming removed 1 base from V and 5 bases from J, with 15 bases in between. CDR3 bases: TGTGCCAGCAGCTTAGGGTCCGGAAGACATCGAAACACCATATATTTT. It specifies CASSLGSGRHRNTIYF.

This sequence joins TRBV3-1 (or the pseudogene TRBV3-2) and TRBJ2-7; 8 bases fit TRBD1. The CDR3 runs to 13 residues. CDR1 and CDR2 (germline): LGHDT, YNNKEL (reference sequence). The V segment lost 0 bases and the J segment 6 bases; nucleotides outside the gene matches: 1. The CDR3 sequence is CASSQETGGEQYF. CDR3 bases: TGTGCCAGCAGCCAAGAAACAGGGGGCGAGCAGTACTTC.

The chain combines TRBV7-2 with TRBJ1-6; possible D gene TRBD1, 5 bases. V was pared by 1 base and J by 7 bases, with 23 bases between. The CDR3 has 19 residues. Germline-derived CDR1 and CDR2 are SGHTA and FQGNSA. CDR3 bases: TGTGCCAGCAGCTTAGTACCCTCGGGCAGGGCCACTACAAATTCACCCCTCCACTTT. Translation: CASSLVPSGRATTNSPLHF. The whole variable domain, remainder taken from reference TRBV7-2 and TRBJ1-6, is GAGVSQSPSNKVTEKGKDVELRCDPISGHTALYWYRQSLGQGLEFLIYFQGNSAPDKSGLPSDRFSAERTGGSVSTLTIQRTQQEDSAVYLCASSLVPSGRATTNSPLHFGNGTRLTVT.

The gene calls are TRBV10-1 and TRBJ1-5, with 7 bases that match TRBD1. The CDR3 runs to 18 residues. Trimming at V came to 7 bases and at J to 0 bases, leaving 15 bases not matched to a gene. Germline V gene sequence: CDR1 WNHNN, CDR2 SYGVQD (reference sequence). CDR3 in amino acids: CASNKPRDRSSSNQPQHF. The DNA of the CDR3 is TGCGCCAGCAATAAACCCCGGGACAGAAGTAGTAGCAATCAGCCCCAGCATTTT.

This rearrangement joins TRBV10-3 to TRBJ2-3; 13 bases are shared with TRBD2. V lost 5 bases and J lost 2; bases outside the gene matches: 10. Germline CDR1 ENHRY, CDR2 SYGVKD. This CDR3 region has 18 residues. This CDR3 reads CAISTERTSGSPTDTQYF. The CDR3 DNA reads TGTGCCATCAGTACAGAAAGGACTAGCGGGAGCCCCACAGATACGCAGTATTTT.

This clone was seen only a few times. The rearrangement joins TRBV29-1 to TRBJ2-5, with D perhaps TRBD2 (5 bases). The germline V and J ends were trimmed by 8 bases and 5 bases, with 12 bases remaining between them. Per germline, CDR1 SQVTM and CDR2 ANQGSEA. This CDR3 has 11 amino acids. CDR3 nucleotide sequence: TGCAGCTTACTAGTGGGGGAGACCCAGTACTTC. It yields the protein CSLLVGETQYF.

The rearrangement uses TRBV4-1 and TRBJ1-2; a weak D match, TRBD1 (5 bases). The germline V gene has CDR1 MGHRA and CDR2 YSYEKL. Trimming removed 0 bases at V and 6 bases at J, with 14 bases between. CDR3 length: 15 residues. The DNA for the CDR3 is TGCGCCAGCAGCCAAGATCAAGACCGGGGGAATGGCTACACCTTC. It encodes CASSQDQDRGNGYTF.

The chain joins TRBV30 to TRBJ2-3, with D tentatively TRBD1 (6 bases). The CDR3 loop spans 14 amino acids. The V end was cut by 0 bases, the J end by 0 bases, with 7 bases between. In germline, CDR1 is GTSNPN, CDR2 SVGIG (reference sequence). CDR3 DNA sequence: TGTGCCTGGAGTGTGGGGGCGAGCACAGATACGCAGTATTTT. Translation gives CAWSVGASTDTQYF.

This clone was seen a handful of times. The chain couples TRBV4-3 to TRBJ2-4, with D unresolved. Germline CDR1 LGHNA, CDR2 YSLEER. V was clipped by 0 bases and J by 15 bases, with 18 bases between them. This CDR3 contains 14 residues. The CDR3 nucleotides read TGCGCCAGCAGCCAAGATCTTCCATCTTTGGTGCGGTACTTC. Protein sequence: CASSQDLPSLVRYF.

J is TRBJ2-3 and V is TRBV6-5; 7 nucleotides line up with TRBD2. There are 15 residues in the CDR3. The germline V gene encodes CDR1 MNHEY and CDR2 SVGAGI. Germline trimming cut 6 bases from V and 0 bases from J; bases unmatched to any gene: 6. CDR3: CASSHSGGSTDTQYF. In DNA, the CDR3 is TGTGCCAGCAGCCACTCGGGGGGTAGCACAGATACGCAGTATTTT.

V gene TRBV27 combines with J gene TRBJ2-1; the match to TRBD2 covers 11 bases. Trimming at V came to 4 bases and at J to 8 bases, leaving 7 bases not matched to a gene. The CDR3 spans 15 residues. Germline loops: CDR1 MNHEY, CDR2 SMNVEV (reference sequence). CDR3 residues: CASSSWNSGRDEQFF. The DNA of the CDR3 is TGTGCCAGCAGTTCCTGGAATAGCGGGAGGGATGAGCAGTTCTTC.

V is TRBV7-2 and J is TRBJ1-4; D gene ambiguous. With 6 bases removed from V and 5 bases from J, the gap between germline ends came to 19 bases. Germline V gene sequence: CDR1 SGHTA, CDR2 FQGNSA. The CDR3 runs to 16 residues. The CDR3 bases are TGTGCCAGCAGACTTAACGGAGGCAGGCAGAATGAAAAACTGTTTTTT. Protein sequence: CASRLNGGRQNEKLFF.